Each of the 5 T cell receptor beta chains below was sequenced from the same sample in a study of long-term antiretroviral therapy in people with HIV. An immunoSEQ assay, version v3.0, was performed at survey level. Only in-frame clones appear in the TCRdb table, and some are missing; sequencing was by immunoSEQ multiplex PCR. Among approximately 18,000 clones listed, roughly 80% were seen once. Sample: unsorted PBMCs, taken 2.3 years after starting antiretroviral therapy. These receptors were obtained from a woman aged 40 to 50 with HIV.

This sequence joins TRBV9 and TRBJ2-7; D tentatively reads TRBD1 or TRBD2 (5 bases each). Looked up from germline, CDR1 is SGDLS and CDR2 is YYNGEE. V shed 2 bases and J shed 3 bases, with 12 bases lying between them. The length of the CDR3 is 14 residues. CDR3 sequence: CASSVGPSDYEQYF. In DNA form, the CDR3 reads TGTGCCAGCAGCGTGGGACCATCCGACTACGAGCAGTACTTC.

The chain carries TRBV29-1 and TRBJ2-1; 16 bases match TRBD2. V lost 7 bases, J lost 2 bases, and 5 bases stayed unmatched. CDR3 length: 16 amino acids. Germline V gene lookup returns CDR1 SQVTM and CDR2 ANQGSEA. CDR3 region: CSGAGTSGRAYNEQFF. For the CDR3, the DNA is TGCAGCGGCGCCGGGACTAGCGGGAGGGCCTACAATGAGCAGTTCTTC.

The chain recombines TRBV6-1 with TRBJ1-4; tentative D call: TRBD1 (5 bases). CDR3 size: 15 residues. The ends were cut back, 0 bases at V and 7 bases at J, with 12 bases in the middle. From germline, CDR1 is MNHNS and CDR2 SASEGT. The CDR3 loop is CASSEAPGSREKLFF. The CDR3 DNA follows: TGTGCCAGCAGTGAAGCGCCAGGGTCACGTGAAAAACTGTTTTTT.

V is TRBV4-1 and J is TRBJ1-3; possible D gene TRBD1, 6 bases. This CDR3 is 18 amino acids long. CDR1 MGHRA and CDR2 YSYEKL come from the germline V gene. V was pared by 2 bases and J by 3 bases, with 20 bases between. CDR3 region: CASSQKPGAATFGNTIYF. The CDR3 coding sequence is TGCGCCAGCAGCCAAAAGCCGGGGGCTGCGACCTTTGGAAACACCATATATTTT.

V is TRBV7-2 and J is TRBJ2-7, with D perhaps matching TRBD2 (6 bases). Trimming left V 4 bases short and J 3 bases short, with 13 bases between. Germline lookup yields CDR1 SGHTA and CDR2 FQGNSA. The CDR3 contains 14 residues. CDR3 sequence (DNA): TGTGCCAGCAGCTCCGGGACTGGATTCTACGAGCAGTACTTC. Translated: CASSSGTGFYEQYF.